This TCR beta chain was recorded in a study of OX40 agonist ivuxolimab in advanced cancers. Describing the broader study: Ivuxolimab, which targeted the costimulatory receptor OX40 (CD134), was an agonistic, fully human IgG2 monoclonal antibody. Intravenous ivuxolimab was administered to patients every 2 weeks at six dose levels: 0.01, 0.1, 0.3, 1.5, 3 and 10 mg/kg. Of the 50 to 55 patients in dose escalation, 19 had hepatocellular carcinoma, around 15 had melanoma, 9 had renal cell carcinoma and 9 had head and neck cancer. The dose-escalation cohort was about 86% male with a mean age of around 64 years, ranging from roughly 23 to 79. Patients were allowed to have had prior anti-PD-1, anti-PD-L1 or anti-CTLA-4 therapy, and approximately 41% of the dose-escalation patients had previously received checkpoint inhibitors. Partial responses occurred in three dose-escalation patients: two with cutaneous melanoma and one with hepatocellular carcinoma. Peripheral TCRbeta sequencing aimed to test whether ivuxolimab altered TCR sequence diversity and caused clonal T-cell expansion. The paper describes the monotherapy dose-escalation part (N of about 55 patients) of the phase I trial of ivuxolimab. On the study overall, not on this receptor specifically: In the 0.1-3.0 mg/kg groups, partial responders had among the lowest normalized peripheral clonal expansion, particularly in CD8+ T cells. On average, CD8+ T cells showed more expanded clones than CD4+ T cells after ivuxolimab. Low levels of normalized T-cell clonal expansion were also seen in some patients who did not respond. The antigen specificity of the peripheral T cells that underwent clonal expansion was not determined. At doses of 0.1 to 3.0 mg/kg, clonal expansion of both CD4+ and CD8+ T cells in blood was seen between baseline and week 6.

CDR1 SGHKS and CDR2 YYEKEE are derived from the germline V gene (reference sequence). V and J are trimmed by 2 bases and 8 bases, and the gene matches miss 3 bases of the junction. The CDR3 measures 12 amino acids from cysteine to phenylalanine. Only the CDR3 DNA stays, 36 bases, in frame from base 1. To sequence the TCRbeta CDR3 region, genomic DNA was isolated from the sorted cells. TCRbeta CDR3 regions were sequenced using the immunoSEQ Assay. TCRdb holds this immuneACCESS table with in-frame rearrangements only. Some clones are missing; in checked studies, unresolved V genes explain under half, and the rest has no known cause. Across this sample there are around 68,000 clones, with approximately 86% seen only once. The ten largest make up around 2% of the sample. This clone turned up a few times. It has no known antigen specificity. The input lacks base qualities; no much larger clone sits a single base away.

The trial excluded patients who had a history of autoimmune disease or were on systemic immunosuppression. Peripheral blood for TCR sequencing was collected from all dose cohorts at baseline, on cycle 4 day 1, and on cycle 7 day 1. Samples were obtained from an open-label, multicenter, first-in-human phase I dose-escalation trial of ivuxolimab. Adults with locally advanced or metastatic melanoma, renal cell, hepatocellular, or head and neck squamous cell carcinoma were enrolled in the trial. Before TCR sequencing, CD4+ T cells and CD8+ T cells from peripheral blood were sorted into separate populations.

The specimen was CD4+ or CD8+ T cells sorted from blood, collected in a trial of the OX40 agonist ivuxolimab. Recombination joined TRBV5-5 with TRBJ1-2, with 7 junctional bases fitting TRBD1. The clonotype originates from an adult with an advanced solid tumor such as melanoma, head and neck, liver or kidney cancer. The DNA is TGTGCCAGCAGCTTCGACAGGGCGGGCTACACCTTC. This gives the protein CASSFDRAGYTF.